This TCR beta chain is drawn from a study of beta chain features in type 1 diabetes. Study-wide results and caveats: Equally in patients and controls, PCR might preferentially amplify shorter templates. TCRB CDR3s from Type 1 diabetes patients were moderately but significantly shorter in all four CD4+ subsets. Naive, central memory and regulatory TCRB repertoires appeared more similar among patients than healthy donors. The question left open here concerned HLA type influencing TCRB rearrangement.

Expressed TCRB transcripts were sequenced after all isolated RNA was converted to cDNA. Generated by immunoSEQ multiplex PCR, the TCRdb table keeps only in-frame clones and is missing some. The sample holds about 300,000 clones, approximately 12% seen once. This clone was detected a few times. Its matching antigen is unknown. A heparinised blood draw that averaged roughly 100 mL was obtained once from each donor. The trim removed 6 bases at V and 3 bases at J, leaving 8 bases unmatched. The CDR3 runs to 16 residues. CDR1 and CDR2 (germline): ENHRY, SYGVKD. The source is a woman aged 18-29 years with type 1 diabetes. The chain carries TRBV10-3 and TRBJ2-1; TRBD1 matches 10 bases. The material sequenced was naive CD4+ T cells from blood. As DNA, the CDR3 is TGTGCCATCAGAAGGCCGGGACAGGGGAACTACAATGAGCAGTTCTTC. It yields the protein CAIRRPGQGNYNEQFF.